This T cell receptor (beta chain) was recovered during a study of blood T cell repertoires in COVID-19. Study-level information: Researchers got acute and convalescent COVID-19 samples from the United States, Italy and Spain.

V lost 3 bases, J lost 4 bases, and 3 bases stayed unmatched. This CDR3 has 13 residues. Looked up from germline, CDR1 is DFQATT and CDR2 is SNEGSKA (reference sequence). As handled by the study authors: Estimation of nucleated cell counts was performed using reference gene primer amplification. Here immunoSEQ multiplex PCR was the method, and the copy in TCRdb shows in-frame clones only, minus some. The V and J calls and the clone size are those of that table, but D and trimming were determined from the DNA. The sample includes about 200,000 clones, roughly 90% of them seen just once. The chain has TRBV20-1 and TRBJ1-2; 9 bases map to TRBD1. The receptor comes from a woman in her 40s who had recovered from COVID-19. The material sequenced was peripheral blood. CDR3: CSASTGGSYGYTF. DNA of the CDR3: TGCAGTGCTAGTACAGGGGGCAGCTATGGCTACACCTTC.